This TCR beta chain is from a study of tissue T cells after allogeneic stem cell transplantation. On this clone itself: What it recognizes is unknown. Here the gene names and germline are mouse.

TCRbeta CDR3 was sequenced at survey depth with template counts. Some clones are missing from TCRdb's copy, which holds only in-frame ones; the method was immunoSEQ multiplex PCR. The repertoire includes roughly 51,000 clones, 73% of them detected once, and approximately 0.5% sits in the top ten. Study-wide points: Within patients, tissue anatomy strongly shaped TCR repertoire composition.

The sample consisted of sorted cells pooled from one or two spleens. The receptor was derived from a pool of C57BL/6 mice in good health.

The chain's CDR3 is CASSQRGNTGQLYF. The sequenced part of the CDR3 DNA is TGTGCCAGCAGCCAGAGGGGGAACACCGGGCAGCTCTAC. The chain links TRBV3 to TRBJ2-2; maybe TRBD1 (6 bases). Read coverage stops 1 residue before the CDR3 terminus; the germline J gene supplies the remainder. V was clipped by 5 bases and J by 2 bases, with 9 bases between them. This CDR3 has 14 amino acids. Germline CDR1 is SNHLY and CDR2 is FYNGKV (reference sequence).